This T cell receptor (beta chain) was observed in a study of T cell responses to AZD1222 COVID-19 vaccine. Whole-study results and caveats: Donors, mostly white British, included more females; clonal diversity was possibly underestimated. None of the repertoires were sampled until the peak T cell response had passed.

As to this clone: Antigen unknown.

J lost 7 bases, V lost 9 bases, and 7 bases had no gene match. CDR1 and CDR2 from the germline V gene are MNHEY and SMNVEV (reference sequence). This CDR3 has 13 residues. The table came from immunoSEQ multiplex PCR; TCRdb's copy has only in-frame clones and leaves some out. The sample includes roughly 170,000 clones, almost 90% of them seen just once. The chain links TRBV27 to TRBJ2-1, with 9 bases aligning to TRBD2. This receptor was taken from an adult in good health. Source: peripheral blood, taken on day 0 of AZD1222 vaccination. CDR3 nucleotide sequence: TGTGCCAGGGTAGCGGGAGCTAGGAATGAGCAGTTCTTC. This codes for CARVAGARNEQFF.